Below, 31 T cell receptor beta chains from the same sample are listed, as sequenced in a study of T cell responses to AZD1222 COVID-19 vaccine. Sequencing was performed with immunoSEQ multiplex PCR; in TCRdb, only in-frame clones are kept and a portion is missing. The sample consists of 200,000 to 250,000 clones, approximately 94% of them appearing once. The specimen was peripheral blood, collected 28 days after the second dose of the MenACWY control vaccine. The receptors shown here come from an adult who received the MenACWY meningococcal vaccine as a control.

The chain links TRBV2 to TRBJ2-7; TRBD1 matches 7 bases. The V gene end was trimmed by 6 bases and the J gene end by 2 bases; junction bases not matched to a gene: 4. From germline, CDR1 is SNHLY and CDR2 FYNNEI. The CDR3 consists of 13 residues. The CDR3 sequence is CASRWTGPYEQYF. The CDR3 coding sequence is TGTGCCAGCAGATGGACAGGCCCCTACGAGCAGTACTTC.

The rearrangement uses TRBV7-2 and TRBJ1-6; possible D gene TRBD1, 6 bases. CDR1 is SGHTA, CDR2 FQGNSA, per germline. Trimming pared 1 base from V and 9 bases from J, leaving 22 bases between. The CDR3 covers 18 residues. CDR3 in amino acids: CASSLDPVGGAGISPLHF. CDR3 sequence (DNA): TGTGCCAGCAGCTTAGATCCGGTAGGGGGGGCTGGAATTTCACCCCTCCACTTT. Full variable domain (missing parts from reference TRBV7-2 and TRBJ1-6): GAGVSQSPSNKVTEKGKDVELRCDPISGHTALYWYRQSLGQGLEFLIYFQGNSAPDKSGLPSDRFSAERTGGSVSTLTIQRTQQEDSAVYLCASSLDPVGGAGISPLHFGNGTRLTVT.

The chain uses TRBV11-1 and TRBJ2-7; 7 bases match TRBD2. Germline assignment: CDR1 SGHAT and CDR2 FQDESV (reference sequence). The J segment lost 2 bases and the V segment lost 5 bases, leaving 9 bases of the junction unmatched. There are 15 residues in the CDR3. The CDR3 nucleotides are TGTGCCAGCAGCCTTCCTCGTGGGGGGGCCTACGAGCAGTACTTC. It translates to CASSLPRGGAYEQYF.

The chain employs TRBV6-5 and TRBJ2-3; 9 bases align to TRBD1. V lost 4 bases and J lost 4; bases outside the gene matches: 6. This CDR3 region has 15 residues. Germline lookup yields CDR1 MNHEY and CDR2 SVGAGI. The CDR3 protein is CASSSTGGLADTQYF. The CDR3 bases are TGTGCCAGCAGTTCAACAGGGGGCTTGGCAGATACGCAGTATTTT.

The J gene is TRBJ2-5, the V gene TRBV10-1; TRBD2 matches 7 bases. Trimming removed 0 bases from V and 2 bases from J; junction bases left unmatched: 15. CDR3 size: 19 residues. The germline gives CDR1 WNHNN, CDR2 SYGVQD (reference sequence). Here the CDR3 reads CASSESIYLADLRQETQYF. CDR3 DNA sequence: TGCGCCAGCAGTGAGTCGATTTATCTAGCGGACCTCCGGCAAGAGACCCAGTACTTC.

V is TRBV6-4 and J is TRBJ2-3; D gene unclear. Germline V gives CDR1 MRHNA, CDR2 SNTAGT. Trimming removed 3 bases at V and 0 bases at J, with 7 bases between. The CDR3 consists of 14 residues. The CDR3 spells CASSESPSTDTQYF. CDR3 bases: TGTGCCAGCAGTGAGAGTCCTAGCACAGATACGCAGTATTTT.

The chain uses TRBV6-5 and TRBJ2-1; 8 nucleotides line up with TRBD2. This CDR3 is built from 15 residues. Germline CDR1 is MNHEY and CDR2 is SVGAGI. Losses at the gene ends were 6 bases for V and 3 bases for J; bases not matched to a gene: 7. For the CDR3, the DNA is TGTGCCAGCAGACGAGGACTAGCTCGCTACAATGAGCAGTTCTTC. Its translation is CASRRGLARYNEQFF.

The sample holds one count of this clone. This sequence joins TRBV29-1 and TRBJ2-7, with D perhaps TRBD1 (5 bases). CDR3 length equals 12 residues. Germline V gene data show CDR1 as SQVTM and CDR2 as ANQGSEA. V was shortened by 1 base and J by 6 bases, with 10 bases between the two germline ends. CDR3 sequence (DNA): TGCAGCGTTGAAGGCGCTGGGGCCGAGCAGTACTTC. Translated: CSVEGAGAEQYF.

This chain joins TRBV9 and TRBJ1-5; D is uncertain. Germline values: CDR1 SGDLS, CDR2 YYNGEE. This CDR3 comprises 13 residues. V lost 2 bases and J lost 9, with 12 bases in between. As DNA, the CDR3 is TGTGCCAGCAGCGTCTCAGAATATGGGCCCCAGCATTTT. It translates to CASSVSEYGPQHF.

The chain carries TRBV30 and TRBJ1-1; D is ambiguous. Germline CDR1 GTSNPN, CDR2 SVGIG (reference sequence). The germline V and J ends were trimmed by 0 bases and 0 bases, with 11 bases remaining between them. This CDR3 is 15 amino acids long. CDR3 sequence (DNA): TGTGCCTGGAGTGTACTAGGGCCCCTGAACACTGAAGCTTTCTTT. This translates into CAWSVLGPLNTEAFF.

This chain links TRBV4-3 with TRBJ1-4, with a possible D match to TRBD1 (6 bases). CDR3 length equals 16 residues. V shed 0 bases and J shed 5 bases, with 13 bases lying between them. In germline, CDR1 is LGHNA, CDR2 YSLEER. The DNA for the CDR3 is TGCGCCAGCAGCCAAGAGGGGGGGGGCAAGAATGAAAAACTGTTTTTT. It is translated as CASSQEGGGKNEKLFF.

V usage is TRBV30 and J usage is TRBJ1-2; 8 bases are a match to TRBD1. Germline V gene lookup returns CDR1 GTSNPN and CDR2 SVGIG (reference sequence). This CDR3 region has 13 residues. V trimming: 3 bases; J trimming: 5 bases; junction bases outside the gene matches: 5. This CDR3 is CAWSADRVYGYTF. In DNA, the CDR3 is TGTGCCTGGAGCGCGGACAGGGTGTATGGCTACACCTTC.

The chain is built from TRBV30 and TRBJ1-5, with D tentatively TRBD1 (6 bases). With 0 bases removed from V and 2 bases from J, the gap between germline ends came to 11 bases. The germline V gene encodes CDR1 GTSNPN and CDR2 SVGIG (reference sequence). CDR3 length: 15 amino acids. The CDR3 loop is CAWSVPGVGNQPQHF. The DNA for the CDR3 is TGTGCCTGGAGTGTACCAGGGGTTGGCAATCAGCCCCAGCATTTT.

The chain carries TRBV7-9 and TRBJ1-5; no firm D call. This CDR3 has 13 residues. CDR1 and CDR2 from the germline V gene are SEHNR and FQNEAQ (reference sequence). Trimming pared 8 bases from V and 4 bases from J, leaving 12 bases between. CDR3 in DNA: TGTGCCAGCTCATTAAGAGGGAATCAGCCCCAGCATTTT. Its protein is CASSLRGNQPQHF. Together with reference TRBV7-9 and TRBJ1-5, the CDR3 gives the full variable domain: DTGVSQNPRHKITKRGQNVTFRCDPISEHNRLYWYRQTLGQGPEFLTYFQNEAQLEKSRLLSDRFSAERPKGSFSTLEIQRTEQGDSAMYLCASSLRGNQPQHFGDGTRLSIL.

The J gene is TRBJ2-1, the V gene TRBV5-1; D may be TRBD2 (5 bases). V lost 3 bases and J lost 0, with 10 bases in between. CDR3 length: 15 amino acids. CDR1 and CDR2 from the germline V gene are SGHRS and YFSETQ. The CDR3 is CASSSLSGSYNEQFF. The CDR3 DNA reads as TGCGCCAGCAGCTCTTTGAGCGGCTCCTACAATGAGCAGTTCTTC.

The chain employs TRBV5-6 and TRBJ2-7; D remains unclear. Trimming took off 2 bases at V and 1 base at J, with 4 bases between the two ends. Germline values: CDR1 SGHDT, CDR2 YYEEEE. The CDR3 is 12 amino acids. The CDR3 loop reads CASSFGSYEQYF. CDR3 nucleotides: TGTGCCAGCAGCTTCGGGTCCTACGAGCAGTACTTC. Combining the CDR3 with reference TRBV5-6 and TRBJ2-7 gives the whole variable domain DAGVTQSPTHLIKTRGQQVTLRCSPKSGHDTVSWYQQALGQGPQFIFQYYEEEERQRGNFPDRFSGHQFPNYSSELNVNALLLGDSALYLCASSFGSYEQYFGPGTRLTVT.

This clone was detected once. This chain joins TRBV28 and TRBJ1-3, with D unclear. The CDR3 extends over 12 amino acids. Looked up from germline, CDR1 is MDHEN and CDR2 is SYDVKM. The V gene lost 2 bases and the J gene lost 2 bases, with 1 base spanning the gap. The CDR3 spells CASSLAGNTIYF. Here the CDR3 DNA reads TGTGCCAGCAGTTTAGCTGGAAACACCATATATTTT.

The rearrangement uses TRBV9 and TRBJ1-2; the D gene is possibly TRBD1 (6 bases). V was trimmed by 7 bases and J by 6 bases, leaving 22 bases between them. Looked up from germline, CDR1 is SGDLS and CDR2 is YYNGEE. The CDR3 extends over 15 amino acids. This CDR3 is CASSFRQDSANGYTF. CDR3 nucleotides: TGTGCCAGCTCATTCAGACAGGATTCTGCTAATGGCTACACCTTC.

The rearrangement links TRBV21-1 to TRBJ1-2. TRBV21-1 is deemed a pseudogene. The CDR3 length is 13 residues. The CDR3 region is CASSLKPNYGYTF. CDR3 bases: TGTGCCAGCAGCCTTAAACCTAACTATGGCTACACCTTC.

The chain recombines TRBV6-2 or TRBV6-3 with TRBJ2-7, with TRBD2 identical over 10 bases. V was clipped by 5 bases and J by 4 bases; unmatched bases: 11. The CDR3 loop spans 16 amino acids. The germline gives CDR1 MNHEY, CDR2 SVGEGT. The CDR3 loop is CASSDGASGSRYEQYF. Here the CDR3 DNA reads TGTGCCAGCAGTGACGGGGCTAGCGGGAGTCGGTACGAGCAGTACTTC.

The chain is built from TRBV6-6 and TRBJ1-6, with 8 bases matching TRBD1. The germline V gene has CDR1 MNHNY and CDR2 SVGAGI (reference sequence). The CDR3 spans 17 residues. Trimming at V came to 5 bases and at J to 7 bases, leaving 13 bases not matched to a gene. CDR3 amino acids: CASSPGQGGLGNSPLHF. CDR3 coding DNA: TGTGCCAGCAGTCCTGGACAGGGTGGCTTGGGCAATTCACCCCTCCACTTT.

The genes are TRBV7-9 and TRBJ1-6, with D unclear. Trimming removed 9 bases from V and 0 bases from J, with 9 bases in between. The CDR3 has 14 residues. Germline CDR1 SEHNR, CDR2 FQNEAQ (reference sequence). In DNA, the CDR3 is TGTGCCAGTTCGGATAGCTCCTATAATTCACCCCTCCACTTT. It translates to CASSDSSYNSPLHF.

The V gene is TRBV19, the J gene TRBJ2-1; 12 nucleotides align to TRBD2. This CDR3 is built from 17 residues. The ends lost 3 bases at V and 10 bases at J; junction bases unmatched: 13. Germline V gene lookup returns CDR1 LNHDA and CDR2 SQIVND (reference sequence). CDR3 nucleotides: TGTGCCAGTAGTATTAGAGGAGCTAGCGGGAGGGCCTGCGAGCAGTTCTTC. Its translation: CASSIRGASGRACEQFF.

The J gene is TRBJ2-3, the V gene TRBV5-1; tentatively, D is TRBD1 (6 bases). CDR3 size: 16 residues. Germline loops: CDR1 SGHRS, CDR2 YFSETQ. The V gene lost 2 bases and the J gene lost 0 bases, with 13 bases spanning the gap. The CDR3 nucleotides are TGCGCCAGCAGCTTAGGTGGGACATTAAGCACAGATACGCAGTATTTT. Translating gives CASSLGGTLSTDTQYF.

The chain carries TRBV7-3 and TRBJ2-1, with D possibly TRBD2 on 6 matching bases. The germline gives CDR1 SGHTA, CDR2 FQGTGA. This CDR3 spans 13 amino acids. The V end lost 3 bases, the J end lost 9 bases, and 12 bases lay between the germline ends. CDR3 DNA: TGTGCCAGCAGCTTGACGGGAGATCTTGAGCAGTTCTTC. Protein product: CASSLTGDLEQFF.

The J gene is TRBJ2-7, the V gene TRBV5-6; D is unresolved. V was shortened by 2 bases and J by 2 bases, with 8 bases between the two germline ends. This CDR3 has 13 residues. Germline values: CDR1 SGHDT, CDR2 YYEEEE. The CDR3 reads CASSFGSPYEQYF. CDR3 coding DNA: TGTGCCAGCAGCTTCGGCAGCCCCTACGAGCAGTACTTC.

The rearrangement joins TRBV4-1 to TRBJ1-1; the D is unclear. The germline V and J ends were trimmed by 4 bases and 1 base, with 13 bases remaining between them. The CDR3 length is 15 residues. Looked up from germline, CDR1 is MGHRA and CDR2 is YSYEKL. The CDR3 sequence is CASSRTEAPNTEAFF. The DNA for the CDR3 is TGCGCCAGCAGCCGGACCGAAGCCCCGAACACTGAAGCTTTCTTT.

This chain uses TRBV28 with TRBJ2-3; no clear D. V lost 6 bases, J lost 13 bases, and 20 bases lay in between. CDR1 is MDHEN and CDR2 is SYDVKM in the germline V gene. The CDR3 spans 13 residues. Written as DNA, the CDR3 is TGTGCCAGCAGCCCCGGAGACGCGTTTTATAAGTATTTT. It codes for CASSPGDAFYKYF.

The V call is TRBV7-7, the J call TRBJ2-7; either TRBD1 or TRBD2 may fit D (5 bases each). The CDR3 consists of 15 residues. CDR1 is SSHAT, CDR2 FNYEAQ, per germline (reference sequence). V lost 1 base to trimming and J lost 3 bases, with 13 bases between them. The CDR3 DNA is TGTGCCAGCAGCTTAGAAGCAGGGAGAGGCTACGAGCAGTACTTC. It codes for CASSLEAGRGYEQYF.

The chain links TRBV28 to TRBJ1-2; 7 bases agree with TRBD1. Germline CDR1 is MDHEN and CDR2 is SYDVKM. Losses at the gene ends were 5 bases for V and 8 bases for J; bases not matched to a gene: 8. The CDR3 runs 13 residues. The CDR3 sequence is CASSPGPGGGYTF. CDR3 nucleotide sequence: TGTGCCAGCAGTCCCGGACCAGGGGGGGGCTACACCTTC.

V usage is TRBV5-1 and J usage is TRBJ1-4, with TRBD1 matching 8 bases. The junction had 9 bases not matched to a gene; V was cut back by 5 bases and J by 0 bases. The CDR3 consists of 17 residues. Germline CDR1 reads SGHRS; CDR2 reads YFSETQ. The CDR3 nucleotides are TGCGCCAGCAGAAGGACAGGGTTCCCCGCAACTAATGAAAAACTGTTTTTT. Translating gives CASRRTGFPATNEKLFF.